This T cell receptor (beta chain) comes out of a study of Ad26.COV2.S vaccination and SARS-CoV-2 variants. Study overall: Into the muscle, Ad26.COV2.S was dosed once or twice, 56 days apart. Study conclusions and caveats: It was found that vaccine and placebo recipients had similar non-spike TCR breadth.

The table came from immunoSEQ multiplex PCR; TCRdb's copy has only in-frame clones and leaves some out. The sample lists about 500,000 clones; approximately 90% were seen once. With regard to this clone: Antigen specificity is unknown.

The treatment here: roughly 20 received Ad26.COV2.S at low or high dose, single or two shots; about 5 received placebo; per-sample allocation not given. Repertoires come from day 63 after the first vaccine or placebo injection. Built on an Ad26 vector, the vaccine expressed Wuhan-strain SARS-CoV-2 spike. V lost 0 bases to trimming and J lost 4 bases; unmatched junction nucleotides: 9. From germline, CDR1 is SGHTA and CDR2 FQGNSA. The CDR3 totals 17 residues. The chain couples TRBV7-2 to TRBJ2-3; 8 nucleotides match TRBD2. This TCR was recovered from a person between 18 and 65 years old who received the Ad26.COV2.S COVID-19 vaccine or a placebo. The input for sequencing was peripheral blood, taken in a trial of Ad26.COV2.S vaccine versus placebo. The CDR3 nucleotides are TGTGCCAGCAGCTTAGCACTAGGCAGCGGGAGTGCAGATACGCAGTATTTT. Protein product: CASSLALGSGSADTQYF.